This TCR beta chain was retrieved from a study of shared clonotypes between healthy human individuals. Overall study context: Plates per donor: three CD4 naive, three CD4 memory, two CD8 naive, one CD8 memory. Findings of the study overall: The rarefaction results pointed to incomplete sorted-subset sequencing despite large depth. Donors were few, which limited the genetic and exposure-history diversity represented.

This CDR3 region has 14 residues. Germline V gives CDR1 MNHNS, CDR2 SASEGT. The V end was cut by 3 bases, the J end by 2 bases, with 10 bases between. Details on this clone: The antigen is not known.

Only in-frame clones appear in the TCRdb table, and some are missing; sequencing was by immunoSEQ multiplex PCR. This table holds millions of clones, approximately 94% found once. CD45RO negativity and positive selection for CCR7 defined naive CD8 cells, a population that excluded terminally differentiated effector memory CD45RA+ cells. Recent vaccinations or acute infections were absent in the healthy HIV-negative adult donors. The receptor was isolated from a man aged 18 to 30 in good health. Some clones in this sample may be carry-over from other donors' samples. The rearrangement links TRBV6-1 to TRBJ1-2; D is possibly TRBD1 (5 bases). The sequencing sample was made of naive CD8+ T cells from PBMCs. The CDR3 loop reads CASSEGRLNYGYTF. The CDR3 DNA reads TGTGCCAGCAGTGAGGGACGCTTGAACTATGGCTACACCTTC.